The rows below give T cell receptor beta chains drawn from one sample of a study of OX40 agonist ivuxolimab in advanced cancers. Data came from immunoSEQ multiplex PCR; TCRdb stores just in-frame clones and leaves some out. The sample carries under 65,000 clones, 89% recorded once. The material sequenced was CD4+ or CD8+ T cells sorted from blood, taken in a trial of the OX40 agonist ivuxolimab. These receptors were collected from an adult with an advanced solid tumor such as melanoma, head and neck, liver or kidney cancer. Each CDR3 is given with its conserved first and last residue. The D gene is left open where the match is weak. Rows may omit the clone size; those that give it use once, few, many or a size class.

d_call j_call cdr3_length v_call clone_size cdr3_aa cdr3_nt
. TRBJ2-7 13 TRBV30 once CACPGHSSYEQYF TGTGCCTGCCCGGGACATAGCTCCTACGAGCAGTACTTC
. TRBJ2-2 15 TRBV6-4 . CASSDRGEGTGELFF TGTGCCAGCAGTGACAGGGGTGAGGGCACCGGGGAGCTGTTTTTT
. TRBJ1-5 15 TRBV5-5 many CASTLGQSGNQPQHF TGTGCCAGCACCTTAGGACAGAGTGGGAATCAGCCCCAGCATTTT
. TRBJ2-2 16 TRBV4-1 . CASSQDRTVNTGELFF TGCGCCAGCAGCCAAGACAGGACGGTGAACACCGGGGAGCTGTTTTTT
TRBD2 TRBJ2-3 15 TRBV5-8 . CASSSTSGPTDTQYF TGTGCCAGCAGCTCGACTAGCGGGCCCACAGATACGCAGTATTTT
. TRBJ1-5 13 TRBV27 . CASSYGGNQPQHF TGTGCCAGCAGTTATGGGGGAAATCAGCCCCAGCATTTT
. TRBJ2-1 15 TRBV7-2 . CASSSGAGWANEQFF TGTGCCAGCAGCTCAGGGGCCGGTTGGGCCAATGAGCAGTTCTTC
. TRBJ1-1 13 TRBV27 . CASSLSKNTEAFF TGTGCCAGCAGTTTAAGTAAGAACACTGAAGCTTTCTTT
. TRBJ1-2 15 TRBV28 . CASMPDLQGNYGYTF TGTGCCAGCATGCCGGACCTTCAGGGAAACTATGGCTACACCTTC
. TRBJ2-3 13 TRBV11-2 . CASSLVLGDTQYF TGTGCCAGCAGCTTAGTACTAGGAGATACGCAGTATTTT
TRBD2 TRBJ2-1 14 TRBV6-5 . CASSPLAGGFEQFF TGTGCCAGCAGCCCCCTAGCGGGAGGGTTTGAGCAGTTCTTC
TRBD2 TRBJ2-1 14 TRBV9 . CASSASGSNNEQFF TGTGCCAGCAGCGCGAGCGGGAGCAACAATGAGCAGTTCTTC
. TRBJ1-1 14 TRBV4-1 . CASSQELVNTEAFF TGCGCCAGCAGCCAAGAATTAGTGAACACTGAAGCTTTCTTT
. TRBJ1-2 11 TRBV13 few CASSGAARQTF TGTGCCAGCAGTGGAGCCGCCCGGCAGACCTTC
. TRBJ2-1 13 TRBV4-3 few CASSQDGWDEQFF TGCGCCAGCAGCCAAGACGGCTGGGATGAGCAGTTCTTC
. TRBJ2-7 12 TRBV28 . CASSPAGYEQYF TGTGCCAGCAGTCCGGCGGGCTACGAGCAGTACTTC
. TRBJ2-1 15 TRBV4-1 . CASSQDIYPYNEQFF TGCGCCAGCAGCCAGGACATTTATCCCTACAATGAGCAGTTCTTC
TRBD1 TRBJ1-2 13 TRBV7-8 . CASSSTGAYGYTF TGTGCCAGCAGCTCGACAGGGGCCTATGGCTACACCTTC
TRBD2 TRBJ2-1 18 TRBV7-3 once CASSPLAGGPADYNEQFF TGTGCCAGCAGCCCACTAGCGGGAGGGCCCGCAGACTACAATGAGCAGTTCTTC
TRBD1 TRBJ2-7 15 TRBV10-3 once CAISVTRDRVHEQYF TGTGCCATCAGTGTCACCCGGGACAGGGTCCACGAGCAGTACTTC
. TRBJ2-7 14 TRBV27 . CASSLSGGPYEQYF TGTGCCAGCAGTTTATCCGGGGGGCCCTACGAGCAGTACTTC
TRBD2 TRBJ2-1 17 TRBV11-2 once CASTYSRLAGEVDEQFF TGTGCCAGCACCTACTCGCGACTAGCGGGAGAGGTGGATGAGCAGTTCTTC
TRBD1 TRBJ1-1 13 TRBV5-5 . CASSQGDGTEAFF TGTGCCAGCAGCCAGGGGGACGGGACTGAAGCTTTCTTT
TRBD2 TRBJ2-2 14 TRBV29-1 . CSVELAGGTGELFF TGCAGCGTTGAACTAGCGGGAGGAACCGGGGAGCTGTTTTTT
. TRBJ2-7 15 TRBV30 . CAWSEGIAATYEQYF TGTGCCTGGAGTGAGGGAATAGCGGCTACCTACGAGCAGTACTTC
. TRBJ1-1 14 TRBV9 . CASSPKAESNEAFF TGTGCCAGCAGCCCGAAGGCGGAAAGTAATGAAGCTTTCTTT
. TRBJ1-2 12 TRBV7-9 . CASSSRGYGYTF TGTGCCAGCAGCTCGCGAGGGTATGGCTACACCTTC
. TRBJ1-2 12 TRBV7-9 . CASNVLGVFYTF TGTGCCAGCAACGTCCTAGGAGTGTTCTACACCTTC
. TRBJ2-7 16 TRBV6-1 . CASSGPVGGFTYEQYF TGTGCCAGCAGTGGGCCGGTCGGGGGATTTACCTACGAGCAGTACTTC
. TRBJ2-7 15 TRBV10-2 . CASSESRGSYYEQYF TGCGCCAGCAGTGAGTCCAGGGGAAGTTACTACGAGCAGTACTTC
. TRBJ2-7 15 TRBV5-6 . CASSLVGGSSYEQYF TGTGCCAGCAGCTTGGTCGGCGGAAGCTCCTACGAGCAGTACTTC
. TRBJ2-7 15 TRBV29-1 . CSVELPERAPYEQYF TGCAGCGTTGAGCTACCTGAGAGGGCGCCCTACGAGCAGTACTTC
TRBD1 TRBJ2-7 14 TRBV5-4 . CASSWGQGPYEQYF TGTGCCAGCAGCTGGGGACAGGGCCCCTACGAGCAGTACTTC
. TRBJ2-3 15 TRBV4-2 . CASSQDGTQTDTQYF TGTGCCAGCAGCCAAGATGGGACTCAAACAGATACGCAGTATTTT
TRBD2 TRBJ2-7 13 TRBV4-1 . CASSHISGGEQYF TGCGCCAGCAGCCACATCTCGGGAGGGGAGCAGTACTTC
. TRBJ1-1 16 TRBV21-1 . CASSKGPTGVNTEAFF TGTGCCAGCAGCAAAGGTCCCACAGGGGTGAACACTGAAGCTTTCTTT
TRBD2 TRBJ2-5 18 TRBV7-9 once CASRSGLAGALYGETQYF TGTGCCAGCAGATCCGGACTAGCGGGAGCTCTGTATGGAGAGACCCAGTACTTC
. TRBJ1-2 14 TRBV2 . CASSEPEDNYGYTF TGTGCCAGCAGTGAACCCGAGGATAACTATGGCTACACCTTC
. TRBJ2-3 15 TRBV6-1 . CASRRGRLSTDTQYF TGTGCCAGCAGGAGGGGACGACTTAGCACAGATACGCAGTATTTT
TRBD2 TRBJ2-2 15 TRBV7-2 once CASSLNAGGTGELFF TGTGCCAGCAGCTTAAACGCGGGAGGCACCGGGGAGCTGTTTTTT
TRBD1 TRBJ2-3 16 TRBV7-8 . CASSLGTGTGSDTQYF TGTGCCAGCAGCTTAGGGACCGGGACAGGGTCAGATACGCAGTATTTT
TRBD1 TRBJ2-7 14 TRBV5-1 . CASSLRGQGFEQYF TGCGCCAGCAGCTTGAGGGGACAGGGGTTCGAGCAGTACTTC
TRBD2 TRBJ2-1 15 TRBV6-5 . CAGSHGTSGYNEQFF TGTGCCGGCAGCCATGGGACTAGCGGGTACAATGAGCAGTTCTTC
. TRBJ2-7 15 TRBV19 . CASSAGGGRNYEQYF TGTGCCAGTAGTGCAGGGGGAGGCCGCAACTACGAGCAGTACTTC